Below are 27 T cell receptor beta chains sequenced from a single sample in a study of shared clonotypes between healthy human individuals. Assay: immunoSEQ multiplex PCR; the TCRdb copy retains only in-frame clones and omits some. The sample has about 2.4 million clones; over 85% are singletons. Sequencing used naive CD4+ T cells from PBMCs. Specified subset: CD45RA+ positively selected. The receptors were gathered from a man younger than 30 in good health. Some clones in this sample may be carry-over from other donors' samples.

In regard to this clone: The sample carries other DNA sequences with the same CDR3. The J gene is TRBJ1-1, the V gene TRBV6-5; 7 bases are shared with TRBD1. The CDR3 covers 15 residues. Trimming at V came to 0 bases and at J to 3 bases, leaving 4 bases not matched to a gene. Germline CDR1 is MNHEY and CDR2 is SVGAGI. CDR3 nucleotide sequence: TGTGCCAGCAGTTACTCGACAGGGAGGGACACTGAAGCTTTCTTT. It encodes CASSYSTGRDTEAFF.

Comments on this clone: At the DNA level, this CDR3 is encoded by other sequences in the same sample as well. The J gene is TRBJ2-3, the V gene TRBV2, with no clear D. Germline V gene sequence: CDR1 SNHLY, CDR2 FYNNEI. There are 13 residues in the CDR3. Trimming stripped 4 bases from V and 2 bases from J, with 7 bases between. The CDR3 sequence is CASSAEITDTQYF. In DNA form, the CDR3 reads TGTGCCAGCAGTGCAGAGATCACAGATACGCAGTATTTT.

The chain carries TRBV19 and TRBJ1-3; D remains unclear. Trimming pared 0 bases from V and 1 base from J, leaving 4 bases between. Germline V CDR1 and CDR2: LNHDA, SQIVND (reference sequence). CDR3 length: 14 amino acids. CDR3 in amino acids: CASSIDRSGNTIYF. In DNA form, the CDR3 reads TGTGCCAGTAGTATAGATAGATCTGGAAACACCATATATTTT.

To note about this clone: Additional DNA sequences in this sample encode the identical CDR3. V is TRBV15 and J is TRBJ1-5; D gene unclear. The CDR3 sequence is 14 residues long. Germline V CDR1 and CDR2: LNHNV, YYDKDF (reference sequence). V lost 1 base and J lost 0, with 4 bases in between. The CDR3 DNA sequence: TGTGCCACCAGCAGAGCAATTAGCAATCAGCCCCAGCATTTT. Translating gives CATSRAISNQPQHF.

The CDR3 spells CASSQAGGVWNEQFF. The CDR3 DNA follows: TGTGCCAGCAGCCAAGCTGGGGGGGTATGGAATGAGCAGTTCTTC. The chain carries TRBV14 and TRBJ2-1; 7 nucleotides match TRBD2. The CDR3 is 15 residues long. The V gene's germline CDR1 is SGHDN and CDR2 FVKESK. V was clipped by 1 base and J by 7 bases; unmatched bases: 7.

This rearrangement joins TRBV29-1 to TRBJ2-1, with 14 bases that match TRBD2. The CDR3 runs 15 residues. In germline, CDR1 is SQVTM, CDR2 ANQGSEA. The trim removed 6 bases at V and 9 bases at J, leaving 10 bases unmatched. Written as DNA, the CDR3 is TGCAGCGTGGAGACCGGGACTAGCGGGAGCGGTGAGCAGTTCTTC. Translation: CSVETGTSGSGEQFF.

Here the CDR3 DNA reads TGCAGCGTTGTGGGGGGACAGAACTCCTACAATGAGCAGTTCTTC. This translates into CSVVGGQNSYNEQFF. This sequence joins TRBV29-1 and TRBJ2-1, with a tentative D call TRBD1 (7 bases). Trimming removed 4 bases from V and 0 bases from J, with 13 bases in between. The CDR3 is 15 amino acids. Per germline, CDR1 SQVTM and CDR2 ANQGSEA.

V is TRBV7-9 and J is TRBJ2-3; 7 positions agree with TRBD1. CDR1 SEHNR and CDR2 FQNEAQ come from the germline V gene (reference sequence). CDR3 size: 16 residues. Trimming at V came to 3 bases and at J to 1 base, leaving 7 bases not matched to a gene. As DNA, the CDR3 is TGTGCCAGCAGCTTCGGACTTGGGACAGGCACAGATACGCAGTATTTT. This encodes CASSFGLGTGTDTQYF.

CDR3 region: CASRPPWPGTYEQYF. The CDR3 DNA reads as TGTGCCAGCAGGCCCCCATGGCCAGGAACCTACGAGCAGTACTTC. This rearrangement joins TRBV6-1 to TRBJ2-7; no clear D gene. Between the trimmed V and J ends, which lost 6 bases and 2 bases, there was a span of 17 bases. The CDR3 has 15 residues. The germline gives CDR1 MNHNS, CDR2 SASEGT.

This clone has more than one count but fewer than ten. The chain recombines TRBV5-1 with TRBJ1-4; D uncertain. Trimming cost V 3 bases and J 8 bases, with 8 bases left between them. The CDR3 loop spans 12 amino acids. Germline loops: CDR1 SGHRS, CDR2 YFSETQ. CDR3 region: CASSYSGEKLFF. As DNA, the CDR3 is TGCGCCAGCAGCTATAGTGGCGAAAAACTGTTTTTT.

The CDR3 region is CASSSGFFSKAFF. The CDR3, as DNA: TGTGCCAGCAGCTCAGGGTTCTTTAGTAAAGCTTTCTTT. The rearrangement uses TRBV5-6 and TRBJ1-1, with D perhaps TRBD1 (5 bases). Germline CDR1 reads SGHDT; CDR2 reads YYEEEE. Trimming pared 3 bases from V and 9 bases from J, leaving 15 bases between. The CDR3 runs 13 residues. Variable domain in full (rest from reference TRBV5-6 and TRBJ1-1): DAGVTQSPTHLIKTRGQQVTLRCSPKSGHDTVSWYQQALGQGPQFIFQYYEEEERQRGNFPDRFSGHQFPNYSSELNVNALLLGDSALYLCASSSGFFSKAFFGQGTRLTVV.

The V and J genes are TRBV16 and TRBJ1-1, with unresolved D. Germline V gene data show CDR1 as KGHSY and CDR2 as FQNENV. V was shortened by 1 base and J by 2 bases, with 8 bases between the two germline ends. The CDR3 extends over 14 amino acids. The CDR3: CASSQYTANTEAFF. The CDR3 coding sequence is TGTGCCAGCAGCCAATATACTGCAAACACTGAAGCTTTCTTT.

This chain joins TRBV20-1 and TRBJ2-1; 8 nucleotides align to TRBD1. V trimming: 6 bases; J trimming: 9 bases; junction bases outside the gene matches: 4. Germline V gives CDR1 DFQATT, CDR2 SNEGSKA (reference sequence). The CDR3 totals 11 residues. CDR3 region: CSAVTGAEQFF. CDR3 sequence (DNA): TGCAGTGCGGTGACAGGGGCTGAGCAGTTCTTC.

The CDR3 DNA sequence: TGTGCCAGCAGCCGACCCACCCACTCTAGCCCGCCCCAGCATTTT. Translation gives CASSRPTHSSPPQHF. V and J are TRBV7-9 and TRBJ1-5, with D hard to call. This CDR3 contains 15 residues. Germline CDR1 reads SEHNR; CDR2 reads FQNEAQ (reference sequence). V was trimmed by 5 bases and J by 9 bases, leaving 20 bases between them.

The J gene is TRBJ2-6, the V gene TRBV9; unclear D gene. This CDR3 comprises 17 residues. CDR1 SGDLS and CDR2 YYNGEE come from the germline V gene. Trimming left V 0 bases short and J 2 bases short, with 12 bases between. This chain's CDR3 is CASSVELRAAGANVLTF. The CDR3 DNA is TGTGCCAGCAGCGTAGAATTACGGGCAGCTGGGGCCAACGTCCTGACTTTC.

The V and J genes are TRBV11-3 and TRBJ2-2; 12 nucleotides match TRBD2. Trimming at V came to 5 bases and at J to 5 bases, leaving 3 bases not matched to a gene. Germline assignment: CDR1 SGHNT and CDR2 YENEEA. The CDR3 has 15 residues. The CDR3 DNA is TGTGCCAGCAGCCAACTAGCGGGAGGAACCGGGGAGCTGTTTTTT. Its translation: CASSQLAGGTGELFF.

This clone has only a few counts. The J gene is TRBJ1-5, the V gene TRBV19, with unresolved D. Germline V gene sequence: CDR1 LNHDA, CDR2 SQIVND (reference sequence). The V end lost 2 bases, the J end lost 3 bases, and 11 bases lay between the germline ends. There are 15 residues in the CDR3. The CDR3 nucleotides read TGTGCCAGTAGTATACCCCACCAGGACAATCAGCCCCAGCATTTT. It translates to CASSIPHQDNQPQHF.

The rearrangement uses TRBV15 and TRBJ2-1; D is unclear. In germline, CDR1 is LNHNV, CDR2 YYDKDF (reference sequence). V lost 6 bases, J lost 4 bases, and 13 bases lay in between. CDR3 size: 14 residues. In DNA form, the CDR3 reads TGTGCCACCAGGAGCGATCGTCGGTACAATGAGCAGTTCTTC. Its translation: CATRSDRRYNEQFF.

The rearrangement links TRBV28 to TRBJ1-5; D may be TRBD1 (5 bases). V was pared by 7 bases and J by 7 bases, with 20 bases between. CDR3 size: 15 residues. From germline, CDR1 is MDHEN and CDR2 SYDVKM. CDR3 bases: TGTGCCAGCAACCCCCGGGACGCCCTGTTCCAGCCCCAGCATTTT. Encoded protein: CASNPRDALFQPQHF. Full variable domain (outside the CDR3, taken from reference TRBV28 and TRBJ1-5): DVKVTQSSRYLVKRTGEKVFLECVQDMDHENMFWYRQDPGLGLRLIYFSYDVKMKEKGDIPEGYSVSREKKERFSLILESASTNQTSMYLCASNPRDALFQPQHFGDGTRLSIL.

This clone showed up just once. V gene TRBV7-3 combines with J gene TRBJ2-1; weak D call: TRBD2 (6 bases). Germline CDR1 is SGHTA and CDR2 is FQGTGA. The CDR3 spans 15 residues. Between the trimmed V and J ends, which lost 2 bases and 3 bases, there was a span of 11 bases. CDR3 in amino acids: CASSLPGGDYNEQFF. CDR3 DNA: TGTGCCAGCAGCTTACCGGGCGGGGACTACAATGAGCAGTTCTTC.

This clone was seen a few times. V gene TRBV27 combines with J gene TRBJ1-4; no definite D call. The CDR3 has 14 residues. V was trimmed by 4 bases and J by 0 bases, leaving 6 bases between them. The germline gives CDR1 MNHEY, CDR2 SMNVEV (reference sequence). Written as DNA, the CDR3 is TGTGCCAGCAGTTCTAAAGCAACTAATGAAAAACTGTTTTTT. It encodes CASSSKATNEKLFF. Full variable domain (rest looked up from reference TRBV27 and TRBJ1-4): EAQVTQNPRYLITVTGKKLTVTCSQNMNHEYMSWYRQDPGLGLRQIYYSMNVEVTDKGDVPEGYKVSRKEKRNFPLILESPSPNQTSLYFCASSSKATNEKLFFGSGTQLSVL.

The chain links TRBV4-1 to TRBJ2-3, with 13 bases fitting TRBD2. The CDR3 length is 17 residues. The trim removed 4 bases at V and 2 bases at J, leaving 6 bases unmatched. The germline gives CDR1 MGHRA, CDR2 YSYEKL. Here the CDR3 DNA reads TGCGCCAGCAGCCCTCGACTAGCGGGGGGATTCACAGATACGCAGTATTTT. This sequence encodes CASSPRLAGGFTDTQYF.

The CDR3 DNA is TGTGCCAGCAGCGCGACATACTACGAGCAGTACTTC. It codes for CASSATYYEQYF. The chain has TRBV6-6 and TRBJ2-7; D ambiguous. V was shortened by 6 bases and J by 3 bases, with 9 bases between the two germline ends. CDR1 MNHNY and CDR2 SVGAGI come from the germline V gene (reference sequence). The CDR3 is 12 amino acids.

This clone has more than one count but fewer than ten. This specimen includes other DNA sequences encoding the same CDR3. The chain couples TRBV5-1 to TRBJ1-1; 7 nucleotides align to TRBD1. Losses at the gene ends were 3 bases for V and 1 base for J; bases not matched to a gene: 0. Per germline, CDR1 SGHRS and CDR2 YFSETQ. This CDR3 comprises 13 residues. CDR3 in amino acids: CASSWDRNTEAFF. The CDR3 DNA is TGCGCCAGCAGCTGGGACAGGAACACTGAAGCTTTCTTT.

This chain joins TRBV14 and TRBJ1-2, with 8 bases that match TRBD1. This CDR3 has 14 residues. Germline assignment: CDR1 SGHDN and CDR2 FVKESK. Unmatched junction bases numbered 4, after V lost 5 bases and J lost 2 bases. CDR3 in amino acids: CASSARQGNYGYTF. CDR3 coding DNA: TGTGCCAGCAGCGCACGACAGGGGAACTATGGCTACACCTTC.

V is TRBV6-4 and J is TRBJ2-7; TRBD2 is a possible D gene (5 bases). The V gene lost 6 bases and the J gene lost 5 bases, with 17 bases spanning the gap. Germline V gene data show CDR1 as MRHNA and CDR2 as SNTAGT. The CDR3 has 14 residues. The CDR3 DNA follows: TGTGCCAGCAGAATGGGAGAGAGAGGCCACGAGCAGTACTTC. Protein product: CASRMGERGHEQYF.

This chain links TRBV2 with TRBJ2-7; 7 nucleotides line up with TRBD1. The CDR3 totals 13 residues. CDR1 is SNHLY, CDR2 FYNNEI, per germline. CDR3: CASPPGRGYEQYF. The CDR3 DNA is TGTGCGTCACCCCCGGGCAGGGGGTACGAGCAGTACTTC.